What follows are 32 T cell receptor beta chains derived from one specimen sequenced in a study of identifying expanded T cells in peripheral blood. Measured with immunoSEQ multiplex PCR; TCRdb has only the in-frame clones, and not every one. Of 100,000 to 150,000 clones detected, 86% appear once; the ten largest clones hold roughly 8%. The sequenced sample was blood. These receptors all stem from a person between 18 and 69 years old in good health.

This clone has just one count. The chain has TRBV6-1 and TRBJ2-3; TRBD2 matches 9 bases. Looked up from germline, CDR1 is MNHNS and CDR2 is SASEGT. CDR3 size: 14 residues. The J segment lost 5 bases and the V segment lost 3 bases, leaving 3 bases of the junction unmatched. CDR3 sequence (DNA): TGTGCCAGCAGTGATAGCGGGAGATTAGATACGCAGTATTTT. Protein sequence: CASSDSGRLDTQYF.

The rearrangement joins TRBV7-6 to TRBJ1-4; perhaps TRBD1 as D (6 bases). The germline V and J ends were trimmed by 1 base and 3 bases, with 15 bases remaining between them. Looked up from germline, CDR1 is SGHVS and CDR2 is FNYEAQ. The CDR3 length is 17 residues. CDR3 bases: TGTGCCAGCAGCTTAGGGGGGCGAATGCGGGCTAATGAAAAACTGTTTTTT. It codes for CASSLGGRMRANEKLFF.

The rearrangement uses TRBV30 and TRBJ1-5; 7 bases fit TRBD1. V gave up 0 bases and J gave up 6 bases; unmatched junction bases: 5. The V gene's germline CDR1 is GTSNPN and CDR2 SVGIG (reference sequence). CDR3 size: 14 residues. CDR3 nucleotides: TGTGCCTGGAGTGTACGAGGGGGCTCTCAGCCCCAGCATTTT. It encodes CAWSVRGGSQPQHF.

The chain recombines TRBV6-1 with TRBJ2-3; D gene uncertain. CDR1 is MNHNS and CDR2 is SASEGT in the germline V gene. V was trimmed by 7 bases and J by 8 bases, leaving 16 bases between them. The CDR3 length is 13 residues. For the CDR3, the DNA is TGTGCCAGCACCCCCCCGGCGGTGGGTACGCAGTATTTT. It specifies CASTPPAVGTQYF.

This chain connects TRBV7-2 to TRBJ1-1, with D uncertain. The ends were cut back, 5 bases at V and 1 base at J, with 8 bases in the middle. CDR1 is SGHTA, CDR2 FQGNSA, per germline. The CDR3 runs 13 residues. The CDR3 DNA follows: TGTGCCAGCAGCGTTCGGCGGAACACTGAAGCTTTCTTT. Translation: CASSVRRNTEAFF.

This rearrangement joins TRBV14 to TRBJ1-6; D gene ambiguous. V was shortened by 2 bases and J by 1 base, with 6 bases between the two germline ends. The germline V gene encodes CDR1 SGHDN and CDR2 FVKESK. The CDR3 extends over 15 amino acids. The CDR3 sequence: CASSQRGSYNSPLHF. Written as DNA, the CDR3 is TGTGCCAGCAGCCAACGAGGTTCCTATAATTCACCCCTCCACTTT.

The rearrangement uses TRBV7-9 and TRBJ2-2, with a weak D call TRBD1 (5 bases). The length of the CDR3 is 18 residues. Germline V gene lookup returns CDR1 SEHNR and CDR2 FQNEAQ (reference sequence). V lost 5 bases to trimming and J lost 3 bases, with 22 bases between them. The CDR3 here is CASSQETLAGKDTGELFF. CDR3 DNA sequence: TGTGCCAGCAGCCAAGAGACGCTGGCAGGGAAGGACACCGGGGAGCTGTTTTTT.

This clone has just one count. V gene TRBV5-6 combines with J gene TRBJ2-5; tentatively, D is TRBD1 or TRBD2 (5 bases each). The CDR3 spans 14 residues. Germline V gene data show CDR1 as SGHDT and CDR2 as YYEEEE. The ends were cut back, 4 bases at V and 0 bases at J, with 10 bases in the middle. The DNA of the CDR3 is TGTGCCAGCAGCCGGGACGTGTACCAAGAGACCCAGTACTTC. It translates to CASSRDVYQETQYF.

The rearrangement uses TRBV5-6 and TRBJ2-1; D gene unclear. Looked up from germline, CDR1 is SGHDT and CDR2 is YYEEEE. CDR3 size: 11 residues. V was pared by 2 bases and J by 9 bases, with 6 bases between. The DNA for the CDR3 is TGTGCCAGCAGCTTCATTGGTGAGCAGTTCTTC. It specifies CASSFIGEQFF.

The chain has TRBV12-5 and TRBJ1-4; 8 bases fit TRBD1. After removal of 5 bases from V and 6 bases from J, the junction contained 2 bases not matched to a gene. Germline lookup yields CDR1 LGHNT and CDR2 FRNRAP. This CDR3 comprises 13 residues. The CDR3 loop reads CASGVDRDEKLFF. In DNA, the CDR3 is TGTGCTAGTGGTGTGGACAGGGATGAAAAACTGTTTTTT.

The CDR3 sequence: CASSYNQVREQYF. For the CDR3, the DNA is TGTGCCAGCAGTTACAACCAAGTTCGGGAGCAGTACTTC. The rearrangement joins TRBV6-5 to TRBJ2-7; no reliable D call. V lost 2 bases to trimming and J lost 7 bases, with 12 bases between them. This CDR3 spans 13 amino acids. From germline, CDR1 is MNHEY and CDR2 SVGAGI.

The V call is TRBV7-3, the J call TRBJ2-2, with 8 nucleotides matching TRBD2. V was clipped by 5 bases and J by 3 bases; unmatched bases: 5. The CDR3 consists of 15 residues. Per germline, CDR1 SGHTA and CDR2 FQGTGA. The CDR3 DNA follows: TGTGCCAGCAGCCCCGGGACTAGTGACACCGGGGAGCTGTTTTTT. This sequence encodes CASSPGTSDTGELFF.

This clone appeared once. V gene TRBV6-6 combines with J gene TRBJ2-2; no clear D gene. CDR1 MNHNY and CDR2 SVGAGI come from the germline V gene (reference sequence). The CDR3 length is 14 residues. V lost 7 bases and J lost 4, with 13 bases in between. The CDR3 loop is CASIRTKGTGELFF. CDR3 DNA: TGTGCCAGCATCAGAACAAAAGGCACCGGGGAGCTGTTTTTT.

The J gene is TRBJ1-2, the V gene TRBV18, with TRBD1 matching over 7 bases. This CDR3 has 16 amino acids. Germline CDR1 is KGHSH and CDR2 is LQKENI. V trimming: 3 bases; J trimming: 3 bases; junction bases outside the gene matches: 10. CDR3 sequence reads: CASSPVGDRADYGYTF. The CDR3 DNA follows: TGTGCCAGCTCACCCGTGGGTGACAGGGCGGACTATGGCTACACCTTC.

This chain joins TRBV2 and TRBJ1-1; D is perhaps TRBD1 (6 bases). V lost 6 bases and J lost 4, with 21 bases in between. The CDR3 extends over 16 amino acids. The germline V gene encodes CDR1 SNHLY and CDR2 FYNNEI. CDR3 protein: CASSGTLTGLGTEAFF. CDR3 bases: TGTGCCAGCAGCGGGACTCTTACAGGGTTGGGCACTGAAGCTTTCTTT.

CDR3 DNA sequence: TGTGCCACGGGGGCCGGCCCCTACGAGCAGTACTTC. Protein: CATGAGPYEQYF. The genes are TRBV6-6 and TRBJ2-7; D may be TRBD1 or TRBD2 (6 bases each). The CDR3 covers 12 residues. CDR1 and CDR2 (germline): MNHNY, SVGAGI (reference sequence). V dropped 10 bases and J dropped 2 bases, with 12 bases sitting between them.

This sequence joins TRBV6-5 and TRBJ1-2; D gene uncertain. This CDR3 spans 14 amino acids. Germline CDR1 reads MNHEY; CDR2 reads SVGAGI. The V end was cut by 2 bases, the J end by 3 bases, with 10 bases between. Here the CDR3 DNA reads TGTGCCAGCAGTTACGTGGGAGTGGACTATGGCTACACCTTC. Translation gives CASSYVGVDYGYTF.

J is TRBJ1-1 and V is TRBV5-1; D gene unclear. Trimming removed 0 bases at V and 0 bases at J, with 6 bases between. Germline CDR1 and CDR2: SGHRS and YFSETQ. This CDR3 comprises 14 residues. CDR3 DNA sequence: TGCGCCAGCAGCTTGGGCACTATGAACACTGAAGCTTTCTTT. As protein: CASSLGTMNTEAFF.

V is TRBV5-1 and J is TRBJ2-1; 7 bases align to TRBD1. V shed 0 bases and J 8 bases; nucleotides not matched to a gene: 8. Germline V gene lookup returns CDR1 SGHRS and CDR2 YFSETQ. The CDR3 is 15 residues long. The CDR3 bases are TGCGCCAGCAGCTTGGAGGGGACAGATAACCATGAGCAGTTCTTC. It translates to CASSLEGTDNHEQFF. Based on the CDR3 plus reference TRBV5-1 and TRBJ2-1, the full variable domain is KAGVTQTPRYLIKTRGQQVTLSCSPISGHRSVSWYQQTPGQGLQFLFEYFSETQRNKGNFPGRFSGRQFSNSRSEMNVSTLELGDSALYLCASSLEGTDNHEQFFGPGTRLTVL.

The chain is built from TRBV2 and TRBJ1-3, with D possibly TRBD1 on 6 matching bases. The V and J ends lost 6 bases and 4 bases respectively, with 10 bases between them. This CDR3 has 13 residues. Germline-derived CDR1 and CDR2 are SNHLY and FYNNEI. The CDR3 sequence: CASRGGAGNTIYF. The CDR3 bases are TGTGCCAGCAGGGGGGGGGCCGGAAACACCATATATTTT.

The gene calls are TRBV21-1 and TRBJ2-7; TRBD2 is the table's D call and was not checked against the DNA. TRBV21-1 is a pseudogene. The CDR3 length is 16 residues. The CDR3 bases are TGTGCCAGCAGCAAAGCGAAGGTTAGAGGCCCCTACGAGCAGTACTTC. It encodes CASSKAKVRGPYEQYF.

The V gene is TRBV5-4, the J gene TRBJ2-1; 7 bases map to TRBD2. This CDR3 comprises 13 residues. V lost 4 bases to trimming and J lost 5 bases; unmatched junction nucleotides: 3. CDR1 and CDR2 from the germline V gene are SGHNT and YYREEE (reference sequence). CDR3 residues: CASSRGTNNEQFF. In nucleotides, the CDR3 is TGTGCCAGCAGCCGTGGGACTAACAATGAGCAGTTCTTC.

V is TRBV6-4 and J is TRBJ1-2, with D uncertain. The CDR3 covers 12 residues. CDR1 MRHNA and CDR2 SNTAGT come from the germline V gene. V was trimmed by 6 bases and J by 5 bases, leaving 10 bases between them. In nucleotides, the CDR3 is TGTGCCAGCAGGGACGGCGGGTATGGCTACACCTTC. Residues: CASRDGGYGYTF.

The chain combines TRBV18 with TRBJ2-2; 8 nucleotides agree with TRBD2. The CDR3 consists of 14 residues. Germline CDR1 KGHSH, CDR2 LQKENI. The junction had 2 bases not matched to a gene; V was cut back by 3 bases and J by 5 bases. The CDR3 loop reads CASSPTSGTGELFF. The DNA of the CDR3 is TGTGCCAGCTCACCTACTAGCGGTACCGGGGAGCTGTTTTTT.

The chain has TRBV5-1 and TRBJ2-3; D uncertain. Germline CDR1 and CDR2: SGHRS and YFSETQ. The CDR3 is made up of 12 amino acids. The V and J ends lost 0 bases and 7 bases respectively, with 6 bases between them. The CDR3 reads CASSLEGNTQYF. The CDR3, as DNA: TGCGCCAGCAGCTTGGAAGGAAATACGCAGTATTTT. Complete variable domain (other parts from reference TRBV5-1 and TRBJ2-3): KAGVTQTPRYLIKTRGQQVTLSCSPISGHRSVSWYQQTPGQGLQFLFEYFSETQRNKGNFPGRFSGRQFSNSRSEMNVSTLELGDSALYLCASSLEGNTQYFGPGTRLTVL.

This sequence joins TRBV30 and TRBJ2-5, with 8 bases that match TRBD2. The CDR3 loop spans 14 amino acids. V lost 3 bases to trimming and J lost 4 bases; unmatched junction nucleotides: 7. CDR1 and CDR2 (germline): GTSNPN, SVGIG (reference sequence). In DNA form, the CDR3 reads TGTGCCTGGAGCGTCGGGGGGGCCGGAGAGACCCAGTACTTC. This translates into CAWSVGGAGETQYF.

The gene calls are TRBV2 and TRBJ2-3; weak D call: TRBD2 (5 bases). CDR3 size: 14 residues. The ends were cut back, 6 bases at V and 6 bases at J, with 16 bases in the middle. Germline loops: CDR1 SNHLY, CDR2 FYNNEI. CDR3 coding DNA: TGTGCCAGCAGCCTCTTACGGGGTCCGGATACGCAGTATTTT. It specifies CASSLLRGPDTQYF.

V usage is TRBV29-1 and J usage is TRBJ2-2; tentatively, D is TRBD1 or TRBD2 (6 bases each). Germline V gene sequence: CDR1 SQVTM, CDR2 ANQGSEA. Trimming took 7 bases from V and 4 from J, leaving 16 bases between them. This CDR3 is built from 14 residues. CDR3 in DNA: TGCAGCGCAGAAGGGGGGACGAGCACCGGGGAGCTGTTTTTT. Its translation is CSAEGGTSTGELFF.

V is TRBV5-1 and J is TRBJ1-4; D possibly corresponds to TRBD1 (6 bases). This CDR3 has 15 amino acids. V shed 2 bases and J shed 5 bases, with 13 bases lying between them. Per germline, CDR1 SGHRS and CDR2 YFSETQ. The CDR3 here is CASSFLPDRNEKLFF. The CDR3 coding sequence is TGCGCCAGCAGCTTCCTACCGGACAGAAATGAAAAACTGTTTTTT.

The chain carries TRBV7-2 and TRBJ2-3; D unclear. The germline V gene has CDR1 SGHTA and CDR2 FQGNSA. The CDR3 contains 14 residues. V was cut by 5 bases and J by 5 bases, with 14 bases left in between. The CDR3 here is CASSPGPVKDTQYF. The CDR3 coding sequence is TGTGCCAGCAGCCCCGGTCCGGTCAAAGATACGCAGTATTTT.

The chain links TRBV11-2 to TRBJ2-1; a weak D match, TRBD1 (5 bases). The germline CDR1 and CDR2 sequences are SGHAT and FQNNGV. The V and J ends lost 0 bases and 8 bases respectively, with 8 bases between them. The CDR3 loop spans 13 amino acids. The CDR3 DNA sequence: TGTGCCAGCAGCTTAGATCAGGGTGATGAGCAGTTCTTC. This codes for CASSLDQGDEQFF.

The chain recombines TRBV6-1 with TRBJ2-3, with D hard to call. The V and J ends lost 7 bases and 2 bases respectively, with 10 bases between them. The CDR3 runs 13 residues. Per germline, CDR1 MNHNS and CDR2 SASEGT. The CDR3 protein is CASKLSTTDTQYF. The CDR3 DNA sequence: TGTGCCAGCAAATTATCAACCACAGATACGCAGTATTTT.